One and the same sample provided the 13 T cell receptor beta chains below, sequenced in a study of response to subunit inactivated influenza vaccine. TCRdb fed the RT-PCR reads into MiXCR, producing one record per CDR3 protein. The profile shows around 760,000 distinct CDR3 sequences, approximately 15% of them singletons. Sequencing used PBMCs from blood, obtained approximately 15 days before vaccination. The receptor source for this set is a man aged 45-60 years who received an inactivated influenza vaccine.

The genes are TRBV7-6 and TRBJ2-7, with a tentative D call TRBD2 (5 bases). Germline V lookup: CDR1 SGHVS, CDR2 FNYEAQ. The CDR3 is 13 amino acids. V was pared by 5 bases and J by 3 bases, with 11 bases between. The CDR3 reads CASSATEDYEQYF. The CDR3 nucleotides are TGTGCCAGCAGCGCAACGGAGGACTACGAGCAGTACTTC. The full variable domain, its missing parts supplied by reference TRBV7-6 and TRBJ2-7, is GAGVSQSPRYKVTKRGQDVALRCDPISGHVSLYWYRQALGQGPEFLTYFNYEAQQDKSGLPNDRFSAERPEGSISTLTIQRTEQRDSAMYRCASSATEDYEQYFGPGTRLTVT.

The J gene is TRBJ2-5, the V gene TRBV6-5; possible D gene TRBD2, 6 bases. The V end was cut by 2 bases, the J end by 4 bases, with 14 bases between. This CDR3 comprises 15 residues. Germline V gene sequence: CDR1 MNHEY, CDR2 SVGAGI. The CDR3, as DNA: TGTGCCAGCAGTTACCGGAGGGTTGGTGTAGAGACCCAGTACTTC. Translated: CASSYRRVGVETQYF.

This clonotype showed up just a few times. For the CDR3, the DNA is TGTGCCAGCACCAAGCGGCTAGAAGCCTACAATGAGCAGTTCTTC. Its translation: CASTKRLEAYNEQFF. The chain uses TRBV6-1 and TRBJ2-1; D is perhaps TRBD2 (5 bases). Per germline, CDR1 MNHNS and CDR2 SASEGT. This CDR3 has 15 residues. V was pared by 7 bases and J by 2 bases, with 15 bases between.

The CDR3 protein is CASGAGIAYEQYF. The CDR3 bases are TGTGCCAGCGGGGCTGGTATCGCCTACGAGCAGTACTTC. The V call is TRBV12-3 or TRBV12-4, the J call TRBJ2-7; D possibly corresponds to TRBD1 (5 bases). The CDR3 covers 13 residues. The V end lost 8 bases, the J end lost 2 bases, and 13 bases lay between the germline ends.

This clonotype appeared once. This sequence joins TRBV15 and TRBJ2-3; 10 nucleotides line up with TRBD2. This CDR3 comprises 18 residues. V gave up 0 bases and J gave up 0 bases; unmatched junction bases: 6. CDR1 and CDR2 from the germline V gene are LNHNV and YYDKDF (reference sequence). Here the CDR3 reads CATSRDTTSGLSTDTQYF. As DNA, the CDR3 is TGTGCCACCAGCAGAGACACGACTAGCGGGCTTAGCACAGATACGCAGTATTTT.

This clonotype was counted only a few times. The gene calls are TRBV20-1 and TRBJ2-1, with 12 bases aligning to TRBD2. Germline CDR1 DFQATT, CDR2 SNEGSKA (reference sequence). This CDR3 has 14 residues. With 6 bases clipped from V and 9 bases from J, the junction kept 9 bases outside the gene matches. This chain's CDR3 is CSAPSGRAVREQFF. As DNA, the CDR3 is TGCAGTGCCCCTAGCGGGAGGGCCGTACGTGAGCAGTTCTTC.

This clonotype was detected a few times. The V call is TRBV6-5, the J call TRBJ1-2; TRBD1 aligns across 8 bases. CDR3 length: 15 residues. Germline-derived CDR1 and CDR2 are MNHEY and SVGAGI. V lost 0 bases, J lost 1 base, and 1 base stayed unmatched. The CDR3 DNA reads as TGTGCCAGCAGTTACTCGACAGGGGTTAACTATGGCTACACCTTC. Its protein is CASSYSTGVNYGYTF.

This clonotype was detected ten times or more. In DNA form, the CDR3 reads TGTGCCTCAGCAAGTCGTCAGAGCTCCTATAATTCACCCCTCCACTTT. Encoded protein: CASASRQSSYNSPLHF. This rearrangement joins TRBV27 to TRBJ1-6; D is undetermined. The CDR3 is 16 residues long. CDR1 MNHEY and CDR2 SMNVEV come from the germline V gene (reference sequence). The V gene lost 11 bases and the J gene lost 0 bases, with 17 bases spanning the gap.

CDR3 loop: CASSPNGLAVLYF. CDR3 nucleotide sequence: TGTGCCAGCAGTCCCAACGGACTAGCGGTACTGTACTTC. The chain has TRBV27 and TRBJ2-7; TRBD2 aligns across 10 bases. The junction had 10 bases not matched to a gene; V was cut back by 5 bases and J by 12 bases. Germline V gene sequence: CDR1 MNHEY, CDR2 SMNVEV (reference sequence). The CDR3 loop spans 13 amino acids.

This clonotype has a handful of counts. One junction end disagrees with the germline gene, perhaps due to a read error. This sequence joins TRBV20-1 and TRBJ1-5; D ambiguous. The CDR3 totals 12 residues. Germline lookup yields CDR1 DFQATT and CDR2 SNEGSKA (reference sequence). The CDR3: CSASSIDHPQHF. The DNA for the CDR3 is TGCAGTGCTAGTAGCATCGATCACCCCCAGCATTTT.

V gene TRBV4-2 combines with J gene TRBJ2-6, with no clear D. The V gene's germline CDR1 is LGHNA and CDR2 YNFKEQ. The germline V and J ends were trimmed by 0 bases and 0 bases, with 9 bases remaining between them. There are 17 residues in the CDR3. In DNA form, the CDR3 reads TGTGCCAGCAGCCAAGACCCCTCTGGCTCTGGGGCCAACGTCCTGACTTTC. Translated, it gives CASSQDPSGSGANVLTF.

This clonotype was counted between two and nine times. V gene TRBV6-1 combines with J gene TRBJ2-1, with D possibly being TRBD1 (6 bases). The CDR3 runs to 14 residues. Germline-derived CDR1 and CDR2 are MNHNS and SASEGT. Between the trimmed V and J ends, which lost 6 bases and 0 bases, there was a span of 9 bases. The DNA of the CDR3 is TGTGCCAGCAGGGGACACCGCTCCTACAATGAGCAGTTCTTC. It translates to CASRGHRSYNEQFF.

The chain carries TRBV7-2 and TRBJ1-4; D not resolved. The CDR3 totals 16 residues. CDR1 is SGHTA and CDR2 is FQGNSA in the germline V gene. Trimming shortened V by 3 bases and J by 5 bases, and 16 bases separated the two germline ends. The CDR3 DNA reads TGTGCCAGCAGCTTGACCGGACGCGCGGAGAATGAAAAACTGTTTTTT. Translated: CASSLTGRAENEKLFF. Full variable domain (outside the CDR3, taken from reference TRBV7-2 and TRBJ1-4): GAGVSQSPSNKVTEKGKDVELRCDPISGHTALYWYRQSLGQGLEFLIYFQGNSAPDKSGLPSDRFSAERTGGSVSTLTIQRTQQEDSAVYLCASSLTGRAENEKLFFGSGTQLSVL.